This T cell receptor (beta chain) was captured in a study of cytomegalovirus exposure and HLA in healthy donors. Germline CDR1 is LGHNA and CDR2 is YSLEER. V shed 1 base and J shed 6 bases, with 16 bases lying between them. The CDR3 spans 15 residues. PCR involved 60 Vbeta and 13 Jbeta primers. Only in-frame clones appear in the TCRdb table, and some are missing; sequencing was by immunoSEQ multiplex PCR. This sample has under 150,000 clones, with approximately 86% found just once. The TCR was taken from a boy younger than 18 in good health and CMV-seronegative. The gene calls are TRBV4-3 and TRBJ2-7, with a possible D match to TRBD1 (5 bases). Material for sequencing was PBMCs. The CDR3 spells CASSQGWGRLGEQYF. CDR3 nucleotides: TGCGCCAGCAGCCAAGGATGGGGCCGCCTGGGCGAGCAGTACTTC.